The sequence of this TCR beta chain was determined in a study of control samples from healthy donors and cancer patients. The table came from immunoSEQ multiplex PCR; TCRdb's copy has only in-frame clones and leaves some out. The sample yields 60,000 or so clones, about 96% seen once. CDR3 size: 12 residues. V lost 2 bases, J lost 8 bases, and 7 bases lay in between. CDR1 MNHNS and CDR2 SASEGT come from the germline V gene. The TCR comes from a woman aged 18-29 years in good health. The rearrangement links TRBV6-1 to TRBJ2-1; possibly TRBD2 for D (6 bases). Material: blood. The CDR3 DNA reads TGTGCCAGCAGTGAATGGGGGGATGAGCAGTTCTTC. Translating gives CASSEWGDEQFF.